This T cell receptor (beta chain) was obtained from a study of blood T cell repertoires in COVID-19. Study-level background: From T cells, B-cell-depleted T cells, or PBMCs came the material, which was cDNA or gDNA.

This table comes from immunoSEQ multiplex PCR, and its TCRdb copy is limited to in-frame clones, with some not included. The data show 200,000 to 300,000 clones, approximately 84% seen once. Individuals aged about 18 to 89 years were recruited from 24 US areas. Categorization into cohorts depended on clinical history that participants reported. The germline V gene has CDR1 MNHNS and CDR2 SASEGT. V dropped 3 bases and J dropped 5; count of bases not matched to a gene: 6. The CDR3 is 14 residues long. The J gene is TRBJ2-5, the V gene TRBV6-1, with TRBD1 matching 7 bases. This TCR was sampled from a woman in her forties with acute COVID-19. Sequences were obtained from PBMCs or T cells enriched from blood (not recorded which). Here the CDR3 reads CASSEWDRRETQYF. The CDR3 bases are TGTGCCAGCAGTGAGTGGGACAGACGTGAGACCCAGTACTTC.